This TCR beta chain comes out of a study of response to subunit inactivated influenza vaccine. Broader study findings: Authors suggested that a seasonal influenza vaccination recruits few new T cells each time.

Via MiXCR, TCRdb re-called the RT-PCR reads, giving one row per CDR3 protein. Of over 400,000 distinct CDR3 sequences listed, 9.5% to 13% were seen once; the top ten hold about 12%. The table lists this clonotype with a few counts. The antigen remains undetermined. The germline gives CDR1 LGHNA, CDR2 YNFKEQ. V was trimmed by 3 bases and J by 2 bases, leaving 14 bases between them. This CDR3 is built from 16 residues. The material was PBMCs from blood, obtained about 40 days after vaccination. This chain links TRBV4-2 with TRBJ2-1; D is tentatively TRBD1 or TRBD2 (5 bases each). The source of this sequence is a man aged 45-65 years who received an inactivated influenza vaccine. CDR3 DNA sequence: TGTGCCAGCAGCCACCCGGGACCCTCCACCTACAATGAGCAGTTCTTC. Its translation is CASSHPGPSTYNEQFF.